The text below deals with one T cell receptor (beta chain). The antigen remains unidentified. In the PCR, 60 Vbeta and 13 Jbeta primers were used. Measured with immunoSEQ multiplex PCR; TCRdb has only the in-frame clones, and not every one. The sample shows some 130,000 clones, roughly 71% of them seen only once. CDR1 is MDHEN, CDR2 SYDVKM, per germline. The V gene end was trimmed by 1 base and the J gene end by 4 bases; junction bases not matched to a gene: 2. The CDR3 length is 14 residues. The sample originates from a study of cytomegalovirus exposure and HLA in healthy donors. On the study more broadly: As an earlier analysis found, some 170 million T cells yielded around 110 million unique TCR beta sequences.

Study-wide results and limits: Among TCR sequences, most were rare, though some public TCRs appeared in many donors. Reportedly, a later analysis found an Asian-associated ancestry cluster had fewer N-insertions than the roughly 670-donor mean. Most CMV-associated TCR beta chains appeared HLA-restricted in a later analysis.

Sequencing was done on a sample of PBMCs. This receptor was taken from a man under 40 in good health and CMV-seronegative. The V and J genes are TRBV28 and TRBJ2-7, with TRBD2 identical over 9 bases. The CDR3 nucleotides read TGTGCCAGCAGTTTATCTAGCGGGATATACGAGCAGTACTTC. This encodes CASSLSSGIYEQYF.